This T cell receptor beta chain was recorded in a study of identical twins. This clonotype appeared a few times. Its cognate antigen is unknown. Carrying unique molecular identifiers, the cDNA also gained a universal primer site through template switching. TCRdb reanalysed the 5' RACE reads using MiXCR and keeps one entry per CDR3 protein. Of about 430,000 distinct CDR3 sequences listed, approximately 18% were seen once; the top ten hold around 12%. Findings and caveats of the study: For monozygotic twins, models underestimated out-of-frame TCR alpha sharing. A partial confounding effect on zero-insertion analyses could come from invariant MAIT and iNKT cells.

The CDR3 runs to 14 residues. Trimming stripped 8 bases from V and 1 base from J, with 11 bases between. CDR1 and CDR2 from the germline V gene are MNHEY and SMNVEV (reference sequence). The sequence derives from a man in his forties or fifties in good health. The sequencing sample was made of naive T cells sorted from blood. This sequence joins TRBV27 and TRBJ2-2; D remains unclear. In DNA, the CDR3 is TGTGCCAGCCAAACCCCCCGGAACACCGGGGAGCTGTTTTTT. The encoded protein is CASQTPRNTGELFF.